This T cell receptor beta chain was profiled in a study of blood T cell repertoires in COVID-19. For the study at large: In each case, the material was cDNA or gDNA derived from T cells, B-cell-depleted T cells, or PBMCs.

This CDR3 is 15 amino acids long. The V end lost 10 bases, the J end lost 4 bases, and 21 bases lay between the germline ends. Germline lookup yields CDR1 LNHDA and CDR2 SQIVND (reference sequence). Original methodology: How many nucleated cells were present was estimated from reference gene primer amplification. Method: immunoSEQ multiplex PCR; TCRdb's copy keeps in-frame clones and lacks some. V and J calls and clone size are given by that table; D and trimming were obtained from the DNA. The sample includes roughly 200,000 clones, 65% to 90% of them seen just once. The source of this sequence is a human donor in a cohort sampled during active COVID-19. Input material: peripheral blood. The V gene is TRBV19, the J gene TRBJ2-3, with D possibly matching TRBD2 (7 bases). The chain's CDR3 is CATTPQTGRADTQYF. The CDR3 DNA is TGTGCCACCACACCCCAAACAGGGAGGGCAGATACGCAGTATTTT. Variable domain in full (rest from reference TRBV19 and TRBJ2-3): DGGITQSPKYLFRKEGQNVTLSCEQNLNHDAMYWYRQDPGQGLRLIYYSQIVNDFQKGDIAEGYSVSREKKESFPLTVTSAQKNPTAFYLCATTPQTGRADTQYFGPGTRLTVL.